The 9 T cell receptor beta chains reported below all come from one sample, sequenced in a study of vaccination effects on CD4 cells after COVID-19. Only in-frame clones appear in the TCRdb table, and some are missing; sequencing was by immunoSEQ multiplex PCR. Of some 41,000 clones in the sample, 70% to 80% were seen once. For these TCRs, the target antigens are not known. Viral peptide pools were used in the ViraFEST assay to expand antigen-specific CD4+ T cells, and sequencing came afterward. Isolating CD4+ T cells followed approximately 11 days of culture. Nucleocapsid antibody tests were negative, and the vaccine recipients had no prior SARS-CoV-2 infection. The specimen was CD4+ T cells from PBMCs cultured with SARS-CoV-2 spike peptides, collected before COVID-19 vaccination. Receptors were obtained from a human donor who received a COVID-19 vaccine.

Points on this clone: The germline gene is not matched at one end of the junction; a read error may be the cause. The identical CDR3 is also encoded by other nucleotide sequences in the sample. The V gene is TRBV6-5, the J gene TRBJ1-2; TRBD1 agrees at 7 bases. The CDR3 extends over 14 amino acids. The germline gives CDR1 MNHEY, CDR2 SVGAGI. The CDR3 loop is CASSYSGGQRGYTF. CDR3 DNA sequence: TGCGCCAGCAGTTACTCGGGGGGACAGCGTGGCTACACCTTC.

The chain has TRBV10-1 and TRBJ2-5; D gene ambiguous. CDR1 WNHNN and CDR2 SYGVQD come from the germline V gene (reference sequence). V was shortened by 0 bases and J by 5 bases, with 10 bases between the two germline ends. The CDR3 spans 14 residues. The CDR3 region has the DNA TGCGCCAGCAGTGAGTCGAGGCAGGTTGAGACCCAGTACTTC. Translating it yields CASSESRQVETQYF.

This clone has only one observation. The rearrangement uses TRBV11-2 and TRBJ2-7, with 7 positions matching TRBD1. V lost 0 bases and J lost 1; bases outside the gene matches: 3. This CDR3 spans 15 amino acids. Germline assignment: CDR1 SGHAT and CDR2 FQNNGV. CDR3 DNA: TGTGCCAGCAGCTTAGAGGGCAGGGGGTCCTACGAGCAGTACGTC. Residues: CASSLEGRGSYEQYV.

The CDR3 sequence is CASSQRQGGVETQYF. The CDR3 DNA follows: TGTGCCAGCAGCCAAAGACAAGGGGGCGTAGAGACCCAGTACTTC. The chain couples TRBV3-1 (or the pseudogene TRBV3-2) to TRBJ2-5, with TRBD1 matching 7 bases. With V trimmed by 2 bases and J by 4 bases, 7 bases remained unmatched. The germline V gene encodes CDR1 LGHDT and CDR2 YNNKEL (reference sequence). The CDR3 is made up of 15 amino acids.

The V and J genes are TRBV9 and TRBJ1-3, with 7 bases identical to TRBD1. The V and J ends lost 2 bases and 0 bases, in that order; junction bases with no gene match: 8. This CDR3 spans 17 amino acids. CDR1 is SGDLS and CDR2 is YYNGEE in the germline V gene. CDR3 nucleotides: TGTGCCAGCAGCGTCCGGGACAGACAAATCTCTGGAAACACCATATATTTT. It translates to CASSVRDRQISGNTIYF.

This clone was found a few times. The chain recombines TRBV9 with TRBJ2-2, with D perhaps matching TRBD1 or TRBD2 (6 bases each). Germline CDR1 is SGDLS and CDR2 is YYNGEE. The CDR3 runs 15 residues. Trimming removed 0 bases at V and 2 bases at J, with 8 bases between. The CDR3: CASSVDGGNTGELFF. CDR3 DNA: TGTGCCAGCAGCGTAGACGGGGGCAACACCGGGGAGCTGTTTTTT.

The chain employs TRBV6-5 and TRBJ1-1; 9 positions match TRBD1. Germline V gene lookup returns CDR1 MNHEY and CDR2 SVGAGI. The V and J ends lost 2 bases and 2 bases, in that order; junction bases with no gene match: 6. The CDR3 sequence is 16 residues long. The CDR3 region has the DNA TGTGCCAGCAGTTACACATTACAGGGGGCAAACACTGAAGCTTTCTTT. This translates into CASSYTLQGANTEAFF.

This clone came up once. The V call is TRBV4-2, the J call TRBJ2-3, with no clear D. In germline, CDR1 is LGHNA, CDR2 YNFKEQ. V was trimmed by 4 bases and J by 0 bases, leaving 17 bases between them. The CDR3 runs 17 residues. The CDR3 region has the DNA TGTGCCAGCAGCCTAACGTTTGGCGTTGCTAGCACAGATACGCAGTATTTT. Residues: CASSLTFGVASTDTQYF.

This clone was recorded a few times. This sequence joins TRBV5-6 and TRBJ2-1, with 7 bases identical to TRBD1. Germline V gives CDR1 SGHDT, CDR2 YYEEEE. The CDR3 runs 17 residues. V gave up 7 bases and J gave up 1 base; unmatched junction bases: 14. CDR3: CASEQGSRSISYNEQFF. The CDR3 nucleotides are TGTGCCAGCGAACAGGGGTCCCGTTCTATTTCCTACAATGAGCAGTTCTTC.